The next 17 T cell receptor beta chains were all read from a single sample in a study of blood T cell repertoires in COVID-19. Here immunoSEQ multiplex PCR was the method, and the copy in TCRdb shows in-frame clones only, minus some. This sample has over 120,000 clones, with 75% to 90% found just once. Material: peripheral blood. The origin of the receptors is a human donor in a cohort sampled during active COVID-19.

The chain has TRBV6-1 and TRBJ2-7; unclear D gene. The length of the CDR3 is 13 residues. CDR1 is MNHNS, CDR2 SASEGT, per germline. V was shortened by 3 bases and J by 3 bases, with 9 bases between the two germline ends. CDR3 DNA sequence: TGTGCCAGCAGTGAGAGTCCGAGCTACGAGCAGTACTTC. Its translation: CASSESPSYEQYF.

The DNA for the CDR3 is TGTGCCAGCAGTCAATTACAGGGGGCGCTGGGTGAGCAGTACTTC. Translated: CASSQLQGALGEQYF. This chain connects TRBV2 to TRBJ2-7; 9 bases line up with TRBD1. V shed 5 bases, J shed 7 bases, and the junction held 12 bases outside the gene matches. The CDR3 is 15 residues long. CDR1 and CDR2 (germline): SNHLY, FYNNEI.

The chain uses TRBV3-1 (or the pseudogene TRBV3-2) and TRBJ1-6; 12 bases match TRBD1. This CDR3 has 16 amino acids. Germline CDR1 LGHDT, CDR2 YNNKEL (reference sequence). V shed 1 base and J 8 bases; nucleotides not matched to a gene: 3. The CDR3 DNA is TGTGCCAGCAGCCAAGCGCGGGACAGGGGGCATTCACCCCTCCACTTT. This sequence encodes CASSQARDRGHSPLHF.

This clone was detected only a few times. The chain employs TRBV5-1 and TRBJ1-3, with unresolved D. This CDR3 has 15 amino acids. Trimming cost V 0 bases and J 0 bases, with 7 bases left between them. The germline gives CDR1 SGHRS, CDR2 YFSETQ. CDR3 DNA sequence: TGCGCCAGCAGCTTGGGCGGTAACTCTGGAAACACCATATATTTT. It encodes CASSLGGNSGNTIYF.

The rearrangement uses TRBV25-1 and TRBJ2-5, with 7 bases fitting TRBD2. This CDR3 has 17 amino acids. The germline V gene encodes CDR1 MGHDK and CDR2 SYGVNS. V lost 7 bases, J lost 5 bases, and 19 bases stayed unmatched. CDR3: CASMGFGVGGPRETQYF. DNA for the CDR3: TGTGCCAGCATGGGTTTCGGAGTGGGAGGGCCGCGGGAGACCCAGTACTTC. Full variable domain (missing parts from reference TRBV25-1 and TRBJ2-5): EADIYQTPRYLVIGTGKKITLECSQTMGHDKMYWYQQDPGMELHLIHYSYGVNSTEKGDLSSESTVSRIRTEHFPLTLESARPSHTSQYLCASMGFGVGGPRETQYFGPGTRLLVL.

CDR3 in amino acids: CASSLWQGSEKLFF. The CDR3 coding sequence is TGCGCCAGCAGCTTGTGGCAGGGAAGCGAAAAACTGTTTTTT. V usage is TRBV5-1 and J usage is TRBJ1-4; a weak D match, TRBD1 (5 bases). Germline CDR1 SGHRS, CDR2 YFSETQ. The CDR3 consists of 14 residues. The V gene lost 1 base and the J gene lost 8 bases, with 12 bases spanning the gap.

This clone was counted only a few times. CDR3 coding DNA: TGCGCCAGCAGCCTAGGGGGGGTTGTTGGCCAGCCCCAGCATTTT. Amino acids: CASSLGGVVGQPQHF. The gene calls are TRBV5-1 and TRBJ1-5; tentative D call: TRBD1 (6 bases). Germline V gene data show CDR1 as SGHRS and CDR2 as YFSETQ. V was clipped by 4 bases and J by 7 bases, with 18 bases between them. This CDR3 has 15 residues.

The V and J genes are TRBV3-1 (or the pseudogene TRBV3-2) and TRBJ1-1, with D perhaps TRBD1 (5 bases). Trimming took 3 bases from V and 5 from J, leaving 10 bases between them. This CDR3 has 13 residues. Germline-derived CDR1 and CDR2 are LGHDT and YNNKEL (reference sequence). The CDR3 spells CASSHRRGTEAFF. In nucleotides, the CDR3 is TGTGCCAGCAGCCATCGAAGGGGAACTGAAGCTTTCTTT.

This clone was observed a handful of times. The chain joins TRBV12-3 or TRBV12-4 to TRBJ1-2; D uncertain. The V end lost 4 bases, the J end lost 2 bases, and 8 bases lay between the germline ends. This CDR3 region has 13 residues. The CDR3 spells CASSSYENYGYTF. The CDR3 region has the DNA TGTGCCAGCAGTTCATACGAGAACTATGGCTACACCTTC.

The V call is TRBV28, the J call TRBJ1-3; the match to TRBD1 covers 10 bases. This CDR3 is built from 16 residues. The germline gives CDR1 MDHEN, CDR2 SYDVKM. V shed 2 bases and J 4 bases; nucleotides not matched to a gene: 5. The DNA of the CDR3 is TGTGCCAGCAGTTTAGGGGGACAGGGGTACGGAAACACCATATATTTT. It translates to CASSLGGQGYGNTIYF.

This clone occurred a few times. The rearrangement joins TRBV5-6 to TRBJ2-7, with D tentatively TRBD1 (6 bases). CDR1 and CDR2 (germline): SGHDT, YYEEEE. This CDR3 spans 15 amino acids. V lost 6 bases and J lost 3, with 19 bases in between. In nucleotides, the CDR3 is TGTGCCAGCACCACCGACAGGCCCCCTCACTACGAGCAGTACTTC. Translating gives CASTTDRPPHYEQYF.

This chain uses TRBV5-1 with TRBJ1-2; D not resolved. Looked up from germline, CDR1 is SGHRS and CDR2 is YFSETQ. V was trimmed by 1 base and J by 5 bases, leaving 9 bases between them. The CDR3 sequence is 13 residues long. The CDR3 protein is CASSLNGNYGYTF. The CDR3 DNA sequence: TGCGCCAGCAGCTTGAACGGGAATTATGGCTACACCTTC.

The V call is TRBV3-1 (or the pseudogene TRBV3-2), the J call TRBJ2-1, with TRBD2 matching over 9 bases. The germline gives CDR1 LGHDT, CDR2 YNNKEL (reference sequence). This CDR3 is 15 amino acids long. V gave up 2 bases and J gave up 10 bases; unmatched junction bases: 9. The CDR3, as DNA: TGTGCCAGCAGCCAATTCGGACTAGCGATCCGAGAGCAGTTCTTC. This sequence encodes CASSQFGLAIREQFF.

The CDR3 sequence: CSARGLAGGRSSTDTQYF. Written as DNA, the CDR3 is TGCAGCGCCAGGGGACTAGCGGGGGGGCGTTCTAGCACAGATACGCAGTATTTT. The chain recombines TRBV29-1 with TRBJ2-3; 16 bases fit TRBD2. J was trimmed by 0 bases and V by 7 bases; bases with no gene match: 10. There are 18 residues in the CDR3. CDR1 is SQVTM, CDR2 ANQGSEA, per germline.

This clone was recorded a few times. The rearrangement links TRBV6-2 or TRBV6-3 to TRBJ2-1, with 9 bases that match TRBD2. Germline trimming cut 0 bases from V and 5 bases from J; bases unmatched to any gene: 5. The CDR3 is 16 amino acids. Germline CDR1 and CDR2: MNHEY and SVGEGT. CDR3 sequence: CASSYSTSGRNNEQFF. The CDR3 DNA is TGTGCCAGCAGTTACTCGACCAGCGGGAGGAACAATGAGCAGTTCTTC.

V gene TRBV30 combines with J gene TRBJ2-1; 7 nucleotides align to TRBD1. Germline CDR1 and CDR2: GTSNPN and SVGIG (reference sequence). The CDR3 is 13 residues long. Trimming at V came to 7 bases and at J to 0 bases, leaving 3 bases not matched to a gene. The CDR3 loop is CALTGSSYNEQFF. DNA of the CDR3: TGTGCCTTGACAGGGAGCTCCTACAATGAGCAGTTCTTC.

CDR3 amino acids: CASRLSPGQALYSNQPQHF. Here the CDR3 DNA reads TGTGCCAGCAGACTCTCTCCGGGACAGGCTTTGTATAGCAATCAGCCCCAGCATTTT. The chain employs TRBV28 and TRBJ1-5; 8 nucleotides agree with TRBD1. The CDR3 loop spans 19 amino acids. After removal of 6 bases from V and 0 bases from J, the junction contained 16 bases not matched to a gene. The germline V gene encodes CDR1 MDHEN and CDR2 SYDVKM.